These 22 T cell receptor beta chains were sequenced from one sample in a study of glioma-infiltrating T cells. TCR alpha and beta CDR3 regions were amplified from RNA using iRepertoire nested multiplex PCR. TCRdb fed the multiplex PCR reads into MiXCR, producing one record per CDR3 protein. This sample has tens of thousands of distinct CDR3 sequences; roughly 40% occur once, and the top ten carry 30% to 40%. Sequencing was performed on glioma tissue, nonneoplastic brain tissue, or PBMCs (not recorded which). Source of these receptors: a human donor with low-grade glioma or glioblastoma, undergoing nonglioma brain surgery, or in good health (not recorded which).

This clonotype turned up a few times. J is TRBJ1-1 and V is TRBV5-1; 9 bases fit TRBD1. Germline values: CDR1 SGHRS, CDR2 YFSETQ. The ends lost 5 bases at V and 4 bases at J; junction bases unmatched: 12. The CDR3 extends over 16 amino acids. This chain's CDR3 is CASRGTTGGRGTEAFF. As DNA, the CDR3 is TGCGCCAGCAGAGGTACGACAGGGGGACGGGGCACTGAAGCTTTCTTT.

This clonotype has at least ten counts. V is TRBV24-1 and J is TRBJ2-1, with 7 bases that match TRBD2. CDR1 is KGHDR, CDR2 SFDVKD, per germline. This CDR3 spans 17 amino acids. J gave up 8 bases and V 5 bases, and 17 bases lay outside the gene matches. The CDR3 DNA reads TGTGCCACCAGTGGGGGTCAAGGGAGCGGGATTAAGTATGAGCAGTTCTTC. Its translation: CATSGGQGSGIKYEQFF.

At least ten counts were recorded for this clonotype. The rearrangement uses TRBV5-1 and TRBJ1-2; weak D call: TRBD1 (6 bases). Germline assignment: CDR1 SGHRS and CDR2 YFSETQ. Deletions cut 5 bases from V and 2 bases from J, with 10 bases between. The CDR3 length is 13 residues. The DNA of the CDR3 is TGCGCCAGCAGTCCGGGGACAAACTATGGCTACACCTTC. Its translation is CASSPGTNYGYTF.

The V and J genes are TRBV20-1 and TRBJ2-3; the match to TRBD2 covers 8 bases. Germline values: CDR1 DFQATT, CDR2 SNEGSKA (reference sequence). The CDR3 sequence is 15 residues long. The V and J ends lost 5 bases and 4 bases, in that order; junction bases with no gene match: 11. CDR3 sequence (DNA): TGCAGTGCTGACTACAGGACTAGCAGCCCAGATACGCAGTATTTT. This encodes CSADYRTSSPDTQYF.

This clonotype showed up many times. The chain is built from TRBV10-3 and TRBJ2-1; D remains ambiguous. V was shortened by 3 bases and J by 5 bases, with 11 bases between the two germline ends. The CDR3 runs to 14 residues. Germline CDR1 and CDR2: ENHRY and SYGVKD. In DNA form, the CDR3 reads TGTGCCATCAGTGATGTGGGGAAAAACAATGAGCAGTTCTTC. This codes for CAISDVGKNNEQFF.

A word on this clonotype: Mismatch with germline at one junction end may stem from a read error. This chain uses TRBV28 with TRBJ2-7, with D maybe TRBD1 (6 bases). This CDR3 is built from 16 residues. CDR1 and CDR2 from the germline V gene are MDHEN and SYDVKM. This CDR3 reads CASSAEGGRGSYGQYF. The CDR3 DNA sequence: TGTGCCAGCAGTGCAGAAGGCGGCAGGGGATCCTACGGGCAGTACTTC.

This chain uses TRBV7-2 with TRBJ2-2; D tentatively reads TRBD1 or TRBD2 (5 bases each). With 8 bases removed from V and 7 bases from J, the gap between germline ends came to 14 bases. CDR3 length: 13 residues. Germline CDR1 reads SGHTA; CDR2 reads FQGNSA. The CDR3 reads CASLGTSRGELFF. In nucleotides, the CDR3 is TGTGCCAGCTTAGGGACCAGCCGCGGGGAGCTGTTTTTT.

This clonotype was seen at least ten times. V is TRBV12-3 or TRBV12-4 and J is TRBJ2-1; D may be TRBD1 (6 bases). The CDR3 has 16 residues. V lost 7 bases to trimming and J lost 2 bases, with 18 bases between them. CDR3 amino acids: CASNPRGHKTYNEQFF. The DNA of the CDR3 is TGTGCCAGCAACCCCCGGGGACATAAGACCTACAATGAGCAGTTCTTC.

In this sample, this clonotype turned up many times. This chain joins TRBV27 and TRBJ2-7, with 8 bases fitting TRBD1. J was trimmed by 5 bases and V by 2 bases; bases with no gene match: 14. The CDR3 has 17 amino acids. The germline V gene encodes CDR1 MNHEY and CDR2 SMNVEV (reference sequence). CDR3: CASSLGIWQGAVHEQYF. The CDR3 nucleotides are TGTGCCAGCAGTTTAGGCATTTGGCAGGGGGCGGTCCACGAGCAGTACTTC.

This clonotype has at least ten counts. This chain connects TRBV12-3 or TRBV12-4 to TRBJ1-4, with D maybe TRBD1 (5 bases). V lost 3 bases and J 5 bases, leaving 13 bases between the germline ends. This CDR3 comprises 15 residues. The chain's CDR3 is CASSLQGWLNEKLFF. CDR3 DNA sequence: TGTGCCAGCAGTTTGCAGGGTTGGTTAAATGAAAAACTGTTTTTT.

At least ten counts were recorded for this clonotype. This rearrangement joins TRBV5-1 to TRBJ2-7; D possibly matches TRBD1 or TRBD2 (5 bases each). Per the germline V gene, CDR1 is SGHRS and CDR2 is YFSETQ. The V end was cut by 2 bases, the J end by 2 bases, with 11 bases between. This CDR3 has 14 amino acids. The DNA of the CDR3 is TGCGCCAGCAGCTTCGGGACGGACACCTACGAGCAGTACTTC. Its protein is CASSFGTDTYEQYF.

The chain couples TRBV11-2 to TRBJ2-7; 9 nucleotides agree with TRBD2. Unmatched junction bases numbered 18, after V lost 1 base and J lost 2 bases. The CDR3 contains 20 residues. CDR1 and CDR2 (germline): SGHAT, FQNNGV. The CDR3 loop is CASSLGWGKVRLAATYEQYF. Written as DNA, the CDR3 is TGTGCCAGCAGCTTAGGATGGGGAAAGGTCAGACTAGCGGCTACCTACGAGCAGTACTTC.

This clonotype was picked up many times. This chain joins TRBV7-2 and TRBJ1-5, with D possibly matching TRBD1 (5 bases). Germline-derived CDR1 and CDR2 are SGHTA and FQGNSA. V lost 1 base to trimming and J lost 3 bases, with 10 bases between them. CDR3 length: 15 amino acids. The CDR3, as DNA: TGTGCCAGCAGCTTAGTTGTAGGGGACAATCAGCCCCAGCATTTT. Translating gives CASSLVVGDNQPQHF.

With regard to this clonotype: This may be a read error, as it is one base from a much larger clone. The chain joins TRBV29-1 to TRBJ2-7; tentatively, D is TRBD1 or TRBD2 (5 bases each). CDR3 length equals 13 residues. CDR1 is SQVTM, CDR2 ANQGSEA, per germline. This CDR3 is CSASGGGLYEKYF. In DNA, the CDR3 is TGCAGCGCGTCGGGTGGGGGTTTATACGAGAAGTACTTC.

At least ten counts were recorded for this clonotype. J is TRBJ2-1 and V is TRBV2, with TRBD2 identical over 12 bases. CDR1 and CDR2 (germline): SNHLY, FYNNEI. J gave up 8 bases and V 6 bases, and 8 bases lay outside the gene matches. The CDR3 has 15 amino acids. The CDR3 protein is CASSVLAGGPHEQFF. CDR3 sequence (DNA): TGTGCCAGCAGCGTGCTAGCGGGAGGGCCCCATGAGCAGTTCTTC.

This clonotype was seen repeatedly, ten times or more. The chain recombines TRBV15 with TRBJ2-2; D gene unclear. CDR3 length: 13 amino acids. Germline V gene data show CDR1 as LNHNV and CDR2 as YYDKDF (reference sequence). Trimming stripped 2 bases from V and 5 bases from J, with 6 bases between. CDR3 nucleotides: TGTGCCACCAGCAGACCTCCTACCGGGGAGCTGTTTTTT. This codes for CATSRPPTGELFF.

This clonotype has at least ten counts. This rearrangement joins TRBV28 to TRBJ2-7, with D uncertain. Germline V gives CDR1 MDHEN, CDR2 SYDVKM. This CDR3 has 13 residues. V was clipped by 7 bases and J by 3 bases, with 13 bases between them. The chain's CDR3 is CASTWHLFYEQYF. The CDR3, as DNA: TGTGCCAGCACTTGGCACCTTTTCTACGAGCAGTACTTC.

The DNA for the CDR3 is TGTGCCAGCAGCCGGAACAGTAACTATGGCTACACCTTC. Translation: CASSRNSNYGYTF. V is TRBV6-1 and J is TRBJ1-2; D is uncertain. This CDR3 contains 13 residues. Trimming removed 6 bases at V and 1 base at J, with 9 bases between. The V gene's germline CDR1 is MNHNS and CDR2 SASEGT.

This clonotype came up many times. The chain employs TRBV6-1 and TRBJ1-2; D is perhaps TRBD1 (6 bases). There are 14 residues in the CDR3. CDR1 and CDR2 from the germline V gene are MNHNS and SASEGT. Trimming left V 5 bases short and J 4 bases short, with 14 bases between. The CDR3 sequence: CASSSQGLGYGYTF. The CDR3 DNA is TGTGCCAGCAGTTCCCAGGGGTTGGGCTATGGCTACACCTTC.

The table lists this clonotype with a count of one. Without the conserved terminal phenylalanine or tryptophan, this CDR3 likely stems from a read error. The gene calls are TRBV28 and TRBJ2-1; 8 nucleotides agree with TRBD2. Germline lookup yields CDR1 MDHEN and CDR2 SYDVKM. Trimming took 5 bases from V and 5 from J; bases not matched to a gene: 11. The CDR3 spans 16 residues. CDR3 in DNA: TGTGCCAGCAGTACCCCCCAGCGGGGGCTGAACAATGAGCAGTTCTCC. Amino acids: CASSTPQRGLNNEQFS.

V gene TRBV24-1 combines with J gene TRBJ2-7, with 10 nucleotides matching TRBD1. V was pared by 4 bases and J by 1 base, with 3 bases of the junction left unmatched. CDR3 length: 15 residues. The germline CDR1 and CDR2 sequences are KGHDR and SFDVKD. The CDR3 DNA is TGTGCCACCAGTGAGACAGGGGGCGCATCCTACGAGCAGTACTTC. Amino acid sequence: CATSETGGASYEQYF.

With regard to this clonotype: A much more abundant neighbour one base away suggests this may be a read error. The chain's CDR3 is CSVAQTKSFQYF. CDR3 in DNA: TGCAGCGTAGCCCAGACCAAATCTTTTCAGTACTTC. The V and J genes are TRBV29-1 and TRBJ2-4; no clear D gene. Germline CDR1 and CDR2: SQVTM and ANQGSEA. This CDR3 spans 12 amino acids. The V end was cut by 6 bases, the J end by 11 bases, with 17 bases between.